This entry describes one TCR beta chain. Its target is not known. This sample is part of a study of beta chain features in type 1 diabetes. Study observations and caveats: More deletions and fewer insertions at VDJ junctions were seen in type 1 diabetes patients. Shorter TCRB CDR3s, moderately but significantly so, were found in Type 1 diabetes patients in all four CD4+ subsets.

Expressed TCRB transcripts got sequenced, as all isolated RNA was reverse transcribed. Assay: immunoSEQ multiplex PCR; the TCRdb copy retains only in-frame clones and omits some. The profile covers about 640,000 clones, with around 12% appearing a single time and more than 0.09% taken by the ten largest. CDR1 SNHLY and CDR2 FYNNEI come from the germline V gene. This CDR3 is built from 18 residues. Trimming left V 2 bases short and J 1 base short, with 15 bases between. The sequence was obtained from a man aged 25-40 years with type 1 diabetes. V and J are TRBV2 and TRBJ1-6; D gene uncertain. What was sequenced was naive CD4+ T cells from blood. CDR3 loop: CASSETAIIRSYNSPLHF. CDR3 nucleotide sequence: TGTGCCAGCAGTGAAACCGCCATAATCAGGTCCTATAATTCACCCCTCCACTTT.